One sample yielded the 26 T cell receptor beta chains listed below, sequenced in a study of breast tumors, draining lymph nodes, adjacent tissues. Using its own MiXCR run on the multiplex PCR reads, TCRdb lists one record per CDR3 protein. This table has over 100,000 distinct CDR3 sequences, approximately 20% appearing once. Axillary draining lymph nodes of breast cancer patients supplied the node samples. Sequences were obtained from axillary lymph node tissue. Source of these receptors: a female donor with breast cancer. Some clones in this sample may be carry-over from other donors' samples.

This clonotype was observed many times. This chain connects TRBV6-5 to TRBJ1-6; D unresolved. The germline V gene has CDR1 MNHEY and CDR2 SVGAGI. V was trimmed by 5 bases and J by 2 bases, leaving 7 bases between them. The CDR3 spans 14 residues. The CDR3 reads CASSRDPYNSPLHF. The DNA of the CDR3 is TGTGCCAGCAGTCGCGACCCCTATAATTCACCCCTCCACTTT.

This clonotype was seen at least ten times. The rearrangement joins TRBV2 to TRBJ1-4, with 11 nucleotides matching TRBD1. CDR3 length: 18 amino acids. V lost 4 bases to trimming and J lost 2 bases; unmatched junction nucleotides: 9. Germline lookup yields CDR1 SNHLY and CDR2 FYNNEI. DNA of the CDR3: TGTGCCAGCAGTGCACCGGGACAGGGGGTTTGGACTAATGAAAAACTGTTTTTT. Translation: CASSAPGQGVWTNEKLFF.

This clonotype appeared many times. The CDR3 DNA reads as TGCGCCAGCAGCGCCAGCGGGAGGGTTAGGGGCAATGAGCAGTTCTTC. It codes for CASSASGRVRGNEQFF. The chain uses TRBV4-1 and TRBJ2-1, with 10 bases matching TRBD2. This CDR3 contains 16 residues. Germline trimming cut 5 bases from V and 6 bases from J; bases unmatched to any gene: 10. Germline V gene lookup returns CDR1 MGHRA and CDR2 YSYEKL.

Ten or more counts support this clonotype. In nucleotides, the CDR3 is TGTGCCAGCAGCTTGGGGACAGGGACGGATTCACCCCTCCACTTT. Its protein product is CASSLGTGTDSPLHF. The chain uses TRBV5-6 and TRBJ1-6, with 8 bases aligning to TRBD1. CDR3 length: 15 amino acids. CDR1 and CDR2 (germline): SGHDT, YYEEEE. V was pared by 0 bases and J by 8 bases, with 4 bases of the junction left unmatched. Variable domain in full (rest from reference TRBV5-6 and TRBJ1-6): DAGVTQSPTHLIKTRGQQVTLRCSPKSGHDTVSWYQQALGQGPQFIFQYYEEEERQRGNFPDRFSGHQFPNYSSELNVNALLLGDSALYLCASSLGTGTDSPLHFGNGTRLTVT.

The table lists this clonotype with a few counts. The rearrangement uses TRBV27 and TRBJ2-1, with no clear D. Germline V gene data show CDR1 as MNHEY and CDR2 as SMNVEV (reference sequence). The CDR3 is made up of 13 amino acids. The ends were cut back, 3 bases at V and 6 bases at J, with 9 bases in the middle. The CDR3 DNA reads as TGTGCCAGCAGTTTCAATGGCGGCAATGAGCAGTTCTTC. This sequence encodes CASSFNGGNEQFF.

This clonotype was counted many times. The V gene is TRBV29-1, the J gene TRBJ2-1; 10 nucleotides align to TRBD1. Trimming at V came to 5 bases and at J to 0 bases, leaving 10 bases not matched to a gene. The length of the CDR3 is 17 residues. The germline CDR1 and CDR2 sequences are SQVTM and ANQGSEA. The CDR3 DNA follows: TGCAGCGTTCCGGGACAGGGGACGGGCCGCTCCTACAATGAGCAGTTCTTC. This encodes CSVPGQGTGRSYNEQFF.

This clonotype was picked up many times. The V gene is TRBV7-9, the J gene TRBJ2-3; 8 nucleotides align to TRBD2. The CDR3 runs to 17 residues. From germline, CDR1 is SEHNR and CDR2 FQNEAQ (reference sequence). After removal of 2 bases from V and 2 bases from J, the junction contained 9 bases not matched to a gene. CDR3 bases: TGTGCCAGCAGCTTAAAACAGGGACTAGGGAACACAGATACGCAGTATTTT. Translated, it gives CASSLKQGLGNTDTQYF.

Comments on this clonotype: This may stem from a read error, because a much larger clone lies one nucleotide away. The chain uses TRBV19 and TRBJ1-3; D unresolved. The germline V gene has CDR1 LNHDA and CDR2 SQIVND (reference sequence). Between the trimmed V and J ends, which lost 11 bases and 0 bases, there was a span of 17 bases. This CDR3 has 15 residues. CDR3 region: CAGLPSAISGNTIYF. The CDR3 DNA is TGTGCCGGCCTCCCTTCTGCTATCTCTGGAAACACCATATATTTT.

The chain couples TRBV7-8 to TRBJ2-7; 12 bases are shared with TRBD2. CDR1 SGHVS and CDR2 FQNEAQ come from the germline V gene. The CDR3 totals 15 residues. V dropped 5 bases and J dropped 8; count of bases not matched to a gene: 10. CDR3 nucleotides: TGTGCCAGCAGCGCCCGACTAGCGGGAGTATTCCAGCAGTACTTC. Translation gives CASSARLAGVFQQYF. Full variable domain (missing parts from reference TRBV7-8 and TRBJ2-7): GAGVSQSPRYKVAKRGQDVALRCDPISGHVSLFWYQQALGQGPEFLTYFQNEAQLDKSGLPSDRFFAERPEGSVSTLKIQRTQQEDSAVYLCASSARLAGVFQQYFGPGTRLTVT.

The V gene is TRBV30, the J gene TRBJ1-6; D remains unclear. CDR1 and CDR2 (germline): GTSNPN, SVGIG (reference sequence). V was clipped by 4 bases and J by 0 bases, with 16 bases between them. CDR3 size: 17 residues. CDR3 DNA: TGTGCCTGGACGCCTGGGATATTAAGCTCCTATAATTCACCCCTCCACTTT. It encodes CAWTPGILSSYNSPLHF.

This clonotype was found many times. The genes are TRBV27 and TRBJ2-7; TRBD2 is a possible D gene (6 bases). The germline V gene has CDR1 MNHEY and CDR2 SMNVEV (reference sequence). Trimming cost V 5 bases and J 4 bases, with 18 bases left between them. The CDR3 is made up of 15 amino acids. The CDR3 nucleotides read TGTGCCAGCAGTCTCGACTACGGGGGTACTTACGAGCAGTACTTC. This translates into CASSLDYGGTYEQYF.

About this clonotype: Given a much more abundant clone one base away, this may be a read error. The chain links TRBV20-1 to TRBJ1-5; TRBD1 matches 7 bases. This CDR3 is built from 14 residues. Germline V gene lookup returns CDR1 DFQATT and CDR2 SNEGSKA (reference sequence). The CDR3 coding sequence is TGCAGTGCTAGGGGGACAGTTTGGCAGCAGCCCCAGCGTTTT. Translated, it gives CSARGTVWQQPQRF.

This clonotype was counted at least ten times. This chain connects TRBV7-2 to TRBJ1-2, with D perhaps TRBD1 (5 bases). Germline V CDR1 and CDR2: SGHTA, FQGNSA. The CDR3 has 15 amino acids. Trimming stripped 1 base from V and 4 bases from J, with 13 bases between. The CDR3 here is CASSLVGRDGYGYTF. The CDR3 DNA is TGTGCCAGCAGCTTAGTAGGCAGGGACGGCTATGGCTACACCTTC.

As to this clonotype: A much larger clone lies one base from this, so it may be a read error. In DNA, the CDR3 is TGTGCCAGCAGTCCGAGGACTAGCGGGGGGGGGGCGGGGGAGCTGTTTTTT. Protein product: CASSPRTSGGGAGELFF. J is TRBJ2-2 and V is TRBV7-8; 15 positions match TRBD2. With 6 bases clipped from V and 8 bases from J, the junction kept 10 bases outside the gene matches. Per germline, CDR1 SGHVS and CDR2 FQNEAQ. This CDR3 is built from 17 residues.

About this clonotype: Compared with germline, one end of the junction differs, possibly owing to a read error. The genes are TRBV6-5 and TRBJ2-7, with D maybe TRBD2 (6 bases). Germline V lookup: CDR1 MNHEY, CDR2 SVGAGI. This CDR3 is 14 amino acids long. CDR3 nucleotide sequence: TGTGCCAGCAATTACTCGGAGGGCTTTAACGAGCAGTACTTC. Its translation is CASNYSEGFNEQYF.

This clonotype was detected ten times or more. The chain employs TRBV12-3 or TRBV12-4 and TRBJ2-5, with TRBD2 matching 14 bases. There are 17 residues in the CDR3. Trimming took 6 bases from V and 6 from J; bases not matched to a gene: 12. CDR3 residues: CASSKQGLAGARKTQYF. For the CDR3, the DNA is TGTGCCAGCAGCAAACAGGGACTAGCGGGAGCCCGGAAGACCCAGTACTTC.

This clonotype showed up many times. The chain carries TRBV5-6 and TRBJ2-3; 7 bases are shared with TRBD2. The CDR3 runs to 15 residues. Per germline, CDR1 SGHDT and CDR2 YYEEEE. The V gene end was trimmed by 0 bases and the J gene end by 4 bases; junction bases not matched to a gene: 5. CDR3 loop: CASSLGRTRADTQYF. CDR3 sequence (DNA): TGTGCCAGCAGCTTGGGAAGGACTAGGGCAGATACGCAGTATTTT.

This clonotype was observed many times. The chain joins TRBV24-1 to TRBJ2-1, with TRBD1 identical over 8 bases. This CDR3 contains 16 residues. The V gene's germline CDR1 is KGHDR and CDR2 SFDVKD. V was clipped by 4 bases and J by 4 bases; unmatched bases: 8. The CDR3 coding sequence is TGTGCCACCAGTGACTTCCGGGACAGGCGATACAATGAGCAGTTCTTC. Its translation is CATSDFRDRRYNEQFF.

This clonotype was counted at least ten times. This chain joins TRBV4-2 and TRBJ2-1; D might be TRBD1 or TRBD2, each matching 5 bases. The CDR3 runs to 17 residues. V lost 4 bases and J 0 bases, leaving 16 bases between the germline ends. The V gene's germline CDR1 is LGHNA and CDR2 YNFKEQ. The CDR3 DNA is TGTGCCAGCAGCCCGCTAAACTGGGGGAGCTCCTACAATGAGCAGTTCTTC. It is translated as CASSPLNWGSSYNEQFF.

This clonotype was recorded at least ten times. The rearrangement links TRBV15 to TRBJ1-2; tentative D call: TRBD1 (5 bases). This CDR3 region has 15 residues. Trimming stripped 5 bases from V and 6 bases from J, with 19 bases between. In germline, CDR1 is LNHNV, CDR2 YYDKDF (reference sequence). The CDR3 DNA reads as TGTGCCACCAGCGCAGACGGATGGGGGGGGGATGGCTACACCTTC. This codes for CATSADGWGGDGYTF.

As regards this clonotype: One end of the junction fails to match germline, which may point to a read error. The chain couples TRBV6-2 or TRBV6-3 to TRBJ2-7; the match to TRBD2 covers 10 bases. Germline CDR1 and CDR2: MNHEY and SVGEGT. CDR3 size: 15 residues. CDR3 bases: TGTGCCAGCAGACTTAGCGGGAGGAGCTCCTACGGGCAGTACTTC. Translating gives CASRLSGRSSYGQYF.

This clonotype was observed at least ten times. This sequence joins TRBV7-2 and TRBJ1-2, with D perhaps TRBD1 (6 bases). The CDR3 has 14 residues. V dropped 3 bases and J dropped 3 bases, with 11 bases sitting between them. CDR1 and CDR2 from the germline V gene are SGHTA and FQGNSA. In nucleotides, the CDR3 is TGTGCCAGCAGCTTGGTAGGGGGGGACTATGGCTACACCTTC. Protein sequence: CASSLVGGDYGYTF.

This clonotype was seen ten or more times. This chain uses TRBV12-3 or TRBV12-4 with TRBJ1-2, with D perhaps TRBD1 (6 bases). The CDR3 has 13 amino acids. V lost 6 bases to trimming and J lost 8 bases, with 16 bases between them. This chain's CDR3 is CASSRSQGSGYTF. In nucleotides, the CDR3 is TGTGCCAGCAGCCGTTCCCAGGGGTCCGGCTACACCTTC.

On this clonotype itself: A much larger clone differs from this one at a single base, so this may be a read error. V is TRBV9 and J is TRBJ2-1; 7 positions match TRBD2. This CDR3 is 15 amino acids long. Germline V lookup: CDR1 SGDLS, CDR2 YYNGEE. The trim removed 6 bases at V and 8 bases at J, leaving 14 bases unmatched. CDR3 coding DNA: TGTGCCAGCACCAAGGGTGGGAGGGCTAACGATGAGCAGTTCTTC. Protein: CASTKGGRANDEQFF.

About this clonotype: A read error may be the cause here, since a much bigger clone is one base away. The V and J genes are TRBV19 and TRBJ2-2; perhaps TRBD1 as D (6 bases). Germline V CDR1 and CDR2: LNHDA, SQIVND (reference sequence). The V end lost 6 bases, the J end lost 3 bases, and 14 bases lay between the germline ends. The CDR3 sequence is 15 residues long. CDR3 in DNA: TGTGCCAGTAGCCTCATCGGGACACACACCGGGGAGCTGTTTTTT. Protein product: CASSLIGTHTGELFF. The full variable domain, its missing parts supplied by reference TRBV19 and TRBJ2-2, is DGGITQSPKYLFRKEGQNVTLSCEQNLNHDAMYWYRQDPGQGLRLIYYSQIVNDFQKGDIAEGYSVSREKKESFPLTVTSAQKNPTAFYLCASSLIGTHTGELFFGEGSRLTVL.

This clonotype has at least ten counts. This chain connects TRBV14 to TRBJ2-2; no clear D gene. The CDR3 extends over 16 amino acids. The V gene lost 5 bases and the J gene lost 5 bases, with 18 bases spanning the gap. The germline V gene encodes CDR1 SGHDN and CDR2 FVKESK. DNA of the CDR3: TGTGCCAGCAGCGTCCCTCTAGGTGCTGGGACCGGGGAGCTGTTTTTT. This sequence encodes CASSVPLGAGTGELFF.